This T cell receptor beta chain was sequenced for a study of CXCR3-negative and CXCR3-positive naive CD8 T cells. At the level of the study: The dataset comprises around 130 million TRB reads in total, with about 1.5 +/- 0.3 million reads per library.

The V gene's germline CDR1 is SEHNR and CDR2 FQNEAQ (reference sequence). This CDR3 comprises 15 residues. TRB cDNA libraries were made by UMI-labeled 5' RACE. After re-calling the 5' RACE reads, TCRdb lists one entry per CDR3 protein, DNA absent. The sample's table shows about 120,000 distinct CDR3 sequences. For this clonotype: No antigen is known for it.

Identification of naive CD8+ T cells rested on CD45RO-CCR7+CD27+CD95- status. Study conclusions and caveats: Memory CD8+ cells had much lower diversity, and both naive subsets had comparably high diversity. Hydrophobicity was higher for TRB CDR3s found in CXCR3-positive naive cells than in CXCR3-negative naive cells.

This chain connects TRBV7-9 to TRBJ2-3; the TCRdb D gene call, TRBD1, has no DNA to confirm it. The sequenced sample consisted of naive CXCR3- CD8+ T cells from blood. Sample subset: CD45RO-CCR7+CD27+CD95- naive CD8+ T cells lacking CXCR3 (TNR3-). The receptor was derived from a human donor in good health. Some clones in this sample may be carry-over from other donors' samples. The CDR3 loop is CASSLWGQGTDTQYF.